The rows below give T cell receptor beta chains drawn from one sample of a study of cytomegalovirus exposure and HLA in healthy donors. The protocol was immunoSEQ multiplex PCR, while the TCRdb copy is restricted to in-frame clones and leaves out a portion. The data show over 65,000 clones, with about 82% seen just once and around 3% held by the top ten. The specimen was PBMCs. The receptors were sampled from a woman aged 30 to 39 in good health and CMV-seronegative. CDR3s include the opening cysteine and the closing phenylalanine or tryptophan. A D gene is named only where the DNA matches it firmly. Expanded clones are given a class, and other clones once, few, many or no size at all.

V	D	size	length	J	CDR3	DNA
TRBV10-3	TRBD1	few	14	TRBJ1-6	CATSTGGGHSPLHF	TGTGCCACCTCAACAGGGGGCGGACATTCACCCCTCCACTTT
TRBV10-1	TRBD1	-	12	TRBJ1-2	CAGTGGSDGYTF	TGCGCCGGCACAGGGGGATCGGATGGCTACACCTTC
TRBV27	TRBD1	-	14	TRBJ1-1	CASKPGTVNTEAFF	TGTGCCAGCAAACCCGGGACAGTGAACACTGAAGCTTTCTTT
TRBV9	-	-	17	TRBJ1-6	CASSPVPGQSNNSPLHF	TGTGCCAGCAGCCCTGTTCCTGGACAGTCTAATAATTCACCCCTCCACTTT
TRBV7-9	TRBD1	-	15	TRBJ1-1	CASSLREGAGTEAFF	TGTGCCAGCAGCTTACGGGAGGGGGCAGGAACTGAAGCTTTCTTT
TRBV20-1	TRBD1	-	11	TRBJ2-7	CSAHRGYEQYF	TGCAGTGCTCACAGGGGCTACGAGCAGTACTTC
TRBV11-3	TRBD2	-	16	TRBJ2-3	CASSSTGTRVSDTQYF	TGTGCCAGCAGCTCGACCGGGACTAGGGTTTCAGATACGCAGTATTTT
TRBV6-1	TRBD1	-	15	TRBJ1-5	CASSEPGQGGQPQHF	TGTGCCAGCAGTGAACCTGGGCAGGGGGGACAGCCCCAGCATTTT
TRBV11-3	-	-	13	TRBJ2-7	CASSPRVSYEQYF	TGTGCCAGCAGCCCGAGGGTATCGTACGAGCAGTACTTC
TRBV4-1	-	-	14	TRBJ1-1	CASSHPDMSTEAFF	TGCGCCAGCAGCCACCCGGACATGTCCACTGAAGCTTTCTTT
TRBV2	TRBD1	-	14	TRBJ1-6	CASSVQGGNSPLHF	TGTGCCAGCAGTGTACAGGGGGGAAATTCACCCCTCCACTTT
TRBV7-2	-	-	13	TRBJ2-7	CASSALHTYEQYF	TGTGCCAGCAGCGCATTACATACCTACGAGCAGTACTTC
TRBV28	-	-	12	TRBJ2-2	CASSLGTGKLFF	TGTGCCAGCAGTTTAGGAACCGGGAAGCTGTTTTTT
TRBV2	TRBD1	-	14	TRBJ2-7	CASSRQGMAYEQYF	TGTGCCAGCAGTCGACAGGGGATGGCCTACGAGCAGTACTTC
TRBV7-9	TRBD2	-	19	TRBJ2-1	CASSLSLASGGSIGNEQFF	TGTGCCAGCAGCTTATCCCTGGCTAGCGGGGGGAGCATTGGCAATGAGCAGTTCTTC
TRBV18	-	-	11	TRBJ1-1	CASSLRAEAFF	TGTGCCAGCTCACTCAGGGCTGAAGCTTTCTTT
TRBV6-6	TRBD2	few	15	TRBJ2-3	CASRGGLAGTDTQYF	TGTGCCAGCAGGGGGGGACTAGCGGGCACAGATACGCAGTATTTT
TRBV6-5	-	-	11	TRBJ2-7	CASTGGYEQYF	TGTGCCAGCACCGGGGGCTACGAGCAGTACTTC
TRBV9	-	-	13	TRBJ1-2	CASSVGGYYGYTF	TGTGCCAGCAGCGTAGGGGGCTACTATGGCTACACCTTC
TRBV28	TRBD2	once	15	TRBJ2-5	CASSFPGLAQETQYF	TGTGCCAGCAGTTTCCCTGGACTAGCCCAAGAGACCCAGTACTTC
TRBV4-3	-	once	12	TRBJ2-7	CASSLVGGEQYF	TGCGCCAGCAGCCTCGTGGGGGGCGAGCAGTACTTC
TRBV9	-	-	15	TRBJ2-1	CASSGAAGAYNEQFF	TGTGCCAGCAGCGGTGCAGCGGGTGCCTACAATGAGCAGTTCTTC
TRBV28	TRBD1	-	15	TRBJ1-4	CASRTGTATNEKLFF	TGTGCCAGCAGGACCGGGACAGCAACTAATGAAAAACTGTTTTTT
TRBV14	-	-	12	TRBJ2-7	CASSQARTGQYF	TGTGCCAGCAGCCAAGCCCGTACAGGGCAGTACTTC
TRBV7-2	-	-	13	TRBJ1-1	CASSPRGDTEAFF	TGTGCCAGCAGCCCCCGGGGAGATACTGAAGCTTTCTTT
TRBV11-1	-	-	15	TRBJ1-1	CASSPTDRGPSEAFF	TGTGCCAGCAGCCCAACAGACAGAGGACCATCTGAAGCTTTCTTT
TRBV18	-	-	15	TRBJ2-7	CASSPSSRDSYEQYF	TGTGCCAGCTCACCCTCCTCCCGCGACTCCTACGAGCAGTACTTC